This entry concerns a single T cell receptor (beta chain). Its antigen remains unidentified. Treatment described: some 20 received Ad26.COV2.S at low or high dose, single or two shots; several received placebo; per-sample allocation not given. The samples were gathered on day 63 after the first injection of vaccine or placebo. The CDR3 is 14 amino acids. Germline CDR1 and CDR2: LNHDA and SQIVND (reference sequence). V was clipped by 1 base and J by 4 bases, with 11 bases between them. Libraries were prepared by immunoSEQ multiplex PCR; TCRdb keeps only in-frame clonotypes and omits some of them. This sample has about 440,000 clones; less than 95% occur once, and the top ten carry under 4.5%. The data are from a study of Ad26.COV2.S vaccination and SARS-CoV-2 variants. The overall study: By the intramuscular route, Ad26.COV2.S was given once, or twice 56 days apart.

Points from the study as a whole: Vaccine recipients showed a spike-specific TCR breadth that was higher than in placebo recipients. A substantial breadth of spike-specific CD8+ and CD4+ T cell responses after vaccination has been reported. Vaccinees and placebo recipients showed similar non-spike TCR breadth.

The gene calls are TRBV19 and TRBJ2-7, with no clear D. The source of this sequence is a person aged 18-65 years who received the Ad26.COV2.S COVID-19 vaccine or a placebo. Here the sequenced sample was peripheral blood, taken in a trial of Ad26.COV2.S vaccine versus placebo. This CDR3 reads CASSIAVMVYEQYF. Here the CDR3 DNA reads TGTGCCAGTAGTATAGCGGTGATGGTTTACGAGCAGTACTTC.